This T cell receptor beta chain was found in a study of blood T cell repertoires in COVID-19. Study information: Italy, Spain and the United States were the sources of the convalescent and acute COVID-19 samples. PBMCs, B-cell-depleted T cells, or T cells provided the cDNA or gDNA that made up the material.

Original data processing: Reference gene primer amplification yielded estimated nucleated cell counts. The method was immunoSEQ multiplex PCR; TCRdb's version includes in-frame clones alone and lacks a portion of them. V and J calls and clone size are as listed in that table; D and trimming were resolved from the DNA. The sample carries approximately 160,000 clones, 70% to 85% recorded once. Germline V gene data show CDR1 as SNHLY and CDR2 as FYNNEI. Trimming left V 6 bases short and J 4 bases short, with 18 bases between. This CDR3 has 15 amino acids. The receptor comes from a woman between 50 and 59 years old in a cohort sampled during active or convalescent COVID-19. The gene calls are TRBV2 and TRBJ1-2; a weak D match, TRBD1 (5 bases). The material sequenced was peripheral blood. In DNA form, the CDR3 reads TGTGCCAGCAGGGGAGGTCTAGGGACCGTCTATGGCTACACCTTC. Translation: CASRGGLGTVYGYTF.